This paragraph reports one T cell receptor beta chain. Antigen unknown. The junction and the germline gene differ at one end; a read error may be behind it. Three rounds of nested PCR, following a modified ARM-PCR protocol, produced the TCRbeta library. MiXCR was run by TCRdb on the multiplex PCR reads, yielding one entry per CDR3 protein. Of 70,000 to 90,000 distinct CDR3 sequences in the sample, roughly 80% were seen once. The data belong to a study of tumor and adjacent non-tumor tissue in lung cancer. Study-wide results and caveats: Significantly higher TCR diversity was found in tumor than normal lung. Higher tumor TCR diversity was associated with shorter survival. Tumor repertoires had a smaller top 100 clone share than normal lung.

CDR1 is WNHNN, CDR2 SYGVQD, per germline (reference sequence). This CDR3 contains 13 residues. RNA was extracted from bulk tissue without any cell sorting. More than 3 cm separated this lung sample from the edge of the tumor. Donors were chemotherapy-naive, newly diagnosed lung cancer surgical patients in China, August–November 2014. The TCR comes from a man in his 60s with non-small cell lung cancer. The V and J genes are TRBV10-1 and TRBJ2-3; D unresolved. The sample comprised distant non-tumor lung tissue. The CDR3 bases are TGCACCAGCAGTCAGCGCCCCACAGATACGCAGTATTTT. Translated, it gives CTSSQRPTDTQYF.